The clone carrying this TCR beta chain was detected ten times or more. Its target is unknown. Criteria for exclusion of patients were uncontrolled infection, other autoimmune disease, pregnancy or lactation. Amplified TCR beta CDR3 regions derived from RNA transcripts. The TCR CDR3 first-round RT-PCR relied on the HTBI primer set. TCRdb re-analysed the multiplex PCR reads in MiXCR, keeping a single row per CDR3 protein. The sample records about 700,000 distinct CDR3 sequences, 45% being singletons. The data derive from a study of T cells in Graves' hyperthyroidism and ophthalmopathy. V lost 5 bases and J lost 0, with 10 bases in between. This CDR3 is built from 15 residues. Germline V gene data show CDR1 as SNHLY and CDR2 as FYNNEI. Whole-study findings and limits: Ophthalmopathy was identified by the model a median around 6 months ahead of onset. Appearing also in blood were most of the thyroid clonotypes expanded above 0.001.

The chain is built from TRBV2 and TRBJ1-4, with D maybe TRBD1 (5 bases). The sequenced sample consisted of peripheral blood or thyroid tissue (not recorded which). The TCR originated in an adult man with Graves' disease, either hyperthyroidism or ophthalmopathy (not recorded which). This CDR3 is CASSIDSATNEKLFF. The CDR3 DNA sequence: TGTGCCAGCAGTATCGACAGTGCAACTAATGAAAAACTGTTTTTT.